These 21 T cell receptor beta chains came from one sample sequenced in a study of T cells after yellow fever vaccination. Via MiXCR, TCRdb re-called the 5' RACE reads, giving one row per CDR3 protein. The table includes 200,000 to 250,000 distinct CDR3 sequences, more than 3% detected once. This sample comprised CD4+ T cells sorted from PBMCs, obtained 10 days after the yellow fever booster vaccination. Every receptor here comes from a man between 18 and 35 years old who received the YFV17D yellow fever vaccine.

This clonotype has ten or more counts. This sequence joins TRBV5-1 and TRBJ2-3; TRBD2 agrees at 7 bases. Trimming cost V 4 bases and J 2 bases; bases outside gene matches: 7. CDR1 is SGHRS, CDR2 YFSETQ, per germline. This CDR3 comprises 15 residues. In DNA, the CDR3 is TGCGCCAGCAGCGGAGGGGACTACACCACAGATACGCAGTATTTT. Translated, it gives CASSGGDYTTDTQYF.

This clonotype was observed many times. Sequence at one end of the junction differs from germline and may be a read error. Here the CDR3 reads CASSSGAGASTYTQYF. CDR3 nucleotide sequence: TGTGCCAGCAGCTCCGGGGCGGGGGCTAGCACATATACGCAGTATTTT. V and J are TRBV7-2 and TRBJ2-3; possibly TRBD2 for D (7 bases). CDR3 size: 16 residues. Germline CDR1 SGHTA, CDR2 FQGNSA.

This clonotype was observed at least ten times. The chain is built from TRBV7-6 and TRBJ2-5, with D unresolved. CDR1 is SGHVS, CDR2 FNYEAQ, per germline. The CDR3 has 11 residues. V was trimmed by 4 bases and J by 4 bases, leaving 4 bases between them. CDR3 sequence reads: CASSWGETQYF. The CDR3 DNA sequence: TGTGCCAGCAGCTGGGGAGAGACCCAGTACTTC.

This clonotype was observed many times. The chain joins TRBV10-3 to TRBJ2-2, with TRBD1 matching over 9 bases. The J segment lost 7 bases and the V segment lost 0 bases, leaving 6 bases of the junction unmatched. The germline V gene has CDR1 ENHRY and CDR2 SYGVKD. The length of the CDR3 is 16 residues. This CDR3 is CAISESNTGGYGELFF. The CDR3 bases are TGTGCCATCAGTGAGTCGAATACAGGGGGCTACGGGGAGCTGTTTTTT.

This clonotype was recorded many times. The CDR3 DNA reads TGCGCCAGCAGCTTGGCCGGACAGGGGGCTGAGACCCAGTACTTC. Translated: CASSLAGQGAETQYF. This chain links TRBV5-1 with TRBJ2-5, with 11 bases aligning to TRBD1. V lost 0 bases, J lost 5 bases, and 3 bases stayed unmatched. The CDR3 consists of 15 residues. Germline CDR1 SGHRS, CDR2 YFSETQ.

This clonotype was seen at least ten times. The chain has TRBV4-2 and TRBJ2-7, with TRBD2 matching over 8 bases. Trimming cost V 1 base and J 3 bases; bases outside gene matches: 2. The CDR3 extends over 14 amino acids. CDR1 is LGHNA, CDR2 YNFKEQ, per germline. The CDR3 sequence is CASSQARGGYEQYF. The CDR3 DNA is TGTGCCAGCAGCCAAGCACGGGGGGGCTACGAGCAGTACTTC.

This clonotype was seen only a few times. CDR3 DNA: TGCGCCAGCAGCCCTGGGGCTAGCGGGGTTCAGGTTGAGCAGTTCTTC. This gives the protein CASSPGASGVQVEQFF. V gene TRBV4-3 combines with J gene TRBJ2-1, with 9 bases matching TRBD2. The CDR3 totals 16 residues. Per the germline V gene, CDR1 is LGHNA and CDR2 is YSLEER. V dropped 4 bases and J dropped 9; count of bases not matched to a gene: 13.

This clonotype was detected only a few times. The J gene is TRBJ2-5, the V gene TRBV6-5; D unresolved. The V end was cut by 2 bases, the J end by 0 bases, with 13 bases between. The CDR3 extends over 16 amino acids. Germline CDR1 reads MNHEY; CDR2 reads SVGAGI. CDR3: CASSYKNQENQETQYF. CDR3 DNA: TGTGCCAGCAGTTACAAGAATCAGGAGAACCAAGAGACCCAGTACTTC.

The chain joins TRBV4-2 to TRBJ1-1, with D uncertain. Germline V lookup: CDR1 LGHNA, CDR2 YNFKEQ. V was cut by 0 bases and J by 10 bases, with 12 bases left in between. The CDR3 has 13 residues. The CDR3 loop is CASSQDLRGSAFF. The CDR3 DNA reads TGTGCCAGCAGCCAAGATCTACGGGGTTCAGCTTTCTTT.

CDR3 bases: TGCAGTGCTAGGCCTAATACGCAGTATTTT. The encoded protein is CSARPNTQYF. The chain joins TRBV20-1 to TRBJ2-3; D is unresolved. The CDR3 runs to 10 residues. V lost 3 bases and J 7 bases, leaving 5 bases between the germline ends. Germline assignment: CDR1 DFQATT and CDR2 SNEGSKA (reference sequence).

This clonotype has only a few counts. V is TRBV28 and J is TRBJ2-5; D assignment may be TRBD1 or TRBD2 (5 bases each). Germline CDR1 MDHEN, CDR2 SYDVKM. Trimming took off 5 bases at V and 6 bases at J, with 16 bases between the two ends. CDR3 length equals 14 residues. The CDR3 region is CASSPPRDEQTQYF. CDR3 in DNA: TGTGCCAGCAGTCCTCCCCGGGACGAACAGACCCAGTACTTC.

Here the CDR3 DNA reads TGTGCCTGGACCTCAGGCGGGGTTAGTTCACCCCTCCACTTT. Encoded protein: CAWTSGGVSSPLHF. The chain couples TRBV30 to TRBJ1-6; the D is unclear. Looked up from germline, CDR1 is GTSNPN and CDR2 is SVGIG (reference sequence). V dropped 4 bases and J dropped 9 bases, with 16 bases sitting between them. CDR3 length: 14 amino acids.

This clonotype was counted at least ten times. The CDR3 reads CASSNLAADTQYF. The DNA for the CDR3 is TGCGCCAGCAGTAATCTAGCGGCAGATACGCAGTATTTT. The genes are TRBV5-1 and TRBJ2-3, with 7 bases aligning to TRBD2. With V trimmed by 5 bases and J by 4 bases, 4 bases remained unmatched. The CDR3 length is 13 residues. CDR1 and CDR2 from the germline V gene are SGHRS and YFSETQ. The variable domain in full, with the rest retrieved from reference TRBV5-1 and TRBJ2-3, is KAGVTQTPRYLIKTRGQQVTLSCSPISGHRSVSWYQQTPGQGLQFLFEYFSETQRNKGNFPGRFSGRQFSNSRSEMNVSTLELGDSALYLCASSNLAADTQYFGPGTRLTVL.

The rearrangement joins TRBV5-4 to TRBJ2-1, with a tentative D call TRBD1 (6 bases). V gave up 4 bases and J gave up 5 bases, with 16 bases separating them. Germline CDR1 reads SGHNT; CDR2 reads YYREEE (reference sequence). The CDR3 is made up of 15 amino acids. The CDR3 loop reads CASSRLRTDHNEQFF. CDR3 nucleotides: TGTGCCAGCAGCAGGTTGAGGACAGATCACAATGAGCAGTTCTTC.

This clonotype was recorded at least ten times. The V and J genes are TRBV7-2 and TRBJ2-5, with 8 bases aligning to TRBD2. CDR1 is SGHTA and CDR2 is FQGNSA in the germline V gene. The trim removed 2 bases at V and 0 bases at J, leaving 8 bases unmatched. The CDR3 contains 17 residues. In DNA form, the CDR3 reads TGTGCCAGCAGCTTATTGCTGGCGCGGGGGGACCAAGAGACCCAGTACTTC. Its translation is CASSLLLARGDQETQYF.

This clonotype was found a few times. CDR3 amino acids: CASSQVAGLARGSEQYF. CDR3 bases: TGCGCCAGCAGCCAGGTGGCCGGACTAGCTAGGGGAAGCGAGCAGTACTTC. This sequence joins TRBV4-1 and TRBJ2-7; TRBD2 matches 8 bases. From germline, CDR1 is MGHRA and CDR2 YSYEKL. This CDR3 comprises 17 residues. Germline trimming cut 3 bases from V and 6 bases from J; bases unmatched to any gene: 16.

The table lists this clonotype with many counts. The chain combines TRBV25-1 with TRBJ2-3; TRBD2 aligns across 10 bases. CDR3 length: 15 residues. Germline V CDR1 and CDR2: MGHDK, SYGVNS. Unmatched junction bases numbered 9, after V lost 6 bases and J lost 6 bases. DNA of the CDR3: TGTGCCAGCAGCCCCCAGCGGGGGGGCGTGGATACGCAGTATTTT. It encodes CASSPQRGGVDTQYF.

V is TRBV4-2 and J is TRBJ2-3; no reliable D call. Trimming left V 0 bases short and J 0 bases short, with 4 bases between. The CDR3 has 14 amino acids. CDR1 is LGHNA and CDR2 is YNFKEQ in the germline V gene. CDR3 protein: CASSQDQSTDTQYF. The CDR3 DNA is TGTGCCAGCAGCCAAGACCAGAGCACAGATACGCAGTATTTT.

This clonotype has just a few counts. The chain is built from TRBV25-1 and TRBJ2-3; no definite D call. The V gene's germline CDR1 is MGHDK and CDR2 SYGVNS. The CDR3 contains 12 residues. Trimming stripped 6 bases from V and 0 bases from J, with 4 bases between. The CDR3 loop reads CASRGSTDTQYF. The CDR3 DNA sequence: TGTGCCAGCAGGGGTAGCACAGATACGCAGTATTTT.

In this sample, this clonotype turned up many times. The chain has TRBV12-3 or TRBV12-4 and TRBJ2-5; D gene ambiguous. V shed 6 bases and J shed 4 bases, with 12 bases lying between them. This CDR3 comprises 13 residues. CDR3 loop: CASSPPPAETQYF. CDR3 bases: TGTGCCAGCAGCCCGCCCCCGGCAGAGACCCAGTACTTC.

This clonotype has more than one count but fewer than ten. The chain uses TRBV20-1 and TRBJ2-7; 10 bases map to TRBD2. Germline-derived CDR1 and CDR2 are DFQATT and SNEGSKA (reference sequence). The CDR3 consists of 13 residues. Losses at the gene ends were 3 bases for V and 5 bases for J; bases not matched to a gene: 4. The CDR3, as DNA: TGCAGTGCTAGGACCGGGACTAGCGACGAGCAGTACTTC. Translating it yields CSARTGTSDEQYF.